This T cell receptor beta chain emerged from a study of lymphopenia after photon versus proton radiotherapy (dated by TCRdb to about 2019). Regarding the study in general: Photon and proton radiation therapy were compared by the study for their immunological effects in patients with gastrointestinal tumors who developed high-grade lymphopenia. A cohort of some 22 patients with gastrointestinal tumors who received either photon or proton therapy and subsequently developed lymphopenia was included. The goal of the study was to describe how the two radiation modalities differ in their effects on the immune system. Here is what the overall study found, with its caveats: Across the cohort, among patients who died, a greater drop in TCR diversity after the nadir was inversely correlated with overall survival time. The authors looked at the survival association only in patients who died, and they framed better survival with proton therapy as a possibility rather than a demonstrated result. Proton-treated patients stayed relatively stable during treatment, while photon-treated patients lost naive T cells and TCR diversity and gained effector/memory populations. After the lymphocyte count nadir, repertoires from photon-treated patients showed oligoclonal expansion, particularly of CD8+ Temra cells, and this expansion drove the decline in diversity.

The library was produced with the immunoSEQ multiplex PCR assay. Alongside multiparametric flow cytometry, deep sequencing of rearranged TCR beta loci was used to profile the T cell repertoires. Not all clones reach the TCRdb copy of this immuneACCESS table, which keeps in-frame sequences only. Checked studies attribute under half of the gap to unresolved V genes and leave the rest unexplained. Here the sample has over 50,000 clones; approximately 86% occur a single time. Of the sample, roughly 2% is held by the ten largest clones. From a lookup of the germline V gene, CDR1 and CDR2 are LGHNA and YSLEER. Reading from cysteine to phenylalanine, the CDR3 counts 15 amino acids. CDR3 DNA is the only sequence kept; it has 45 bases, read in frame from the first base. V is shortened by 0 bases, J by 2 bases, and the region joining them spans 10 bases. With respect to this clone: The specificity of this receptor is unknown. Within one base of it there is no much larger clone, and no base qualities were kept.

The origin of this receptor is a man aged 40-50 years with gastric cancer. Specimen: peripheral blood, collected from a patient treated with photon-based radiotherapy. The chain was built from TRBV4-3 and TRBJ2-5; matching of 5 bases hints at TRBD1 as the D gene. The CDR3 protein sequence reads: CASSQDTGRQETQYF. The nucleotides are TGCGCCAGCAGCCAAGATACAGGCAGACAAGAGACCCAGTACTTC.